This TCR beta chain was captured in a study of early T cells in non-severe SARS-CoV-2 infection. In TCRdb, the 5' RACE reads were re-called with MiXCR into one record per CDR3 protein. Altogether some 60,000 distinct CDR3 sequences are present, roughly 9.7% being singletons, with the ten largest covering approximately 9%. CDR3 length: 17 amino acids. With V trimmed by 7 bases and J by 1 base, 14 bases remained unmatched. CDR1 is SEHNR, CDR2 FQNEAQ, per germline (reference sequence). This clonotype was counted many times. Sequencing used whole blood. The TCR comes from an adult who was a healthcare worker with PCR-confirmed SARS-CoV-2 infection or an uninfected control (not recorded which). The rearrangement links TRBV7-9 to TRBJ1-1; 8 bases fit TRBD1. CDR3 DNA: TGTGCCAGCACGGCAGGGATGAAAACAGGGGGGAACACTGAAGCTTTCTTT. Amino acids: CASTAGMKTGGNTEAFF.